These 26 T cell receptor beta chains were sequenced from one sample in a study of cytomegalovirus exposure and HLA in healthy donors. In the PCR, 60 Vbeta and 13 Jbeta primers were used. Only in-frame clones appear in the TCRdb table, and some are missing; sequencing was by immunoSEQ multiplex PCR. This table holds approximately 120,000 clones, less than 80% found once. The sample consisted of PBMCs. The receptor set was obtained from a woman between 45 and 65 years old in good health and CMV-seropositive.

This chain links TRBV5-4 with TRBJ1-2; possible D gene TRBD1, 6 bases. V lost 4 bases and J 4 bases, leaving 20 bases between the germline ends. The CDR3 has 16 residues. Germline V gene sequence: CDR1 SGHNT, CDR2 YYREEE (reference sequence). This CDR3 reads CASSPRRGAPSYGYTF. CDR3 bases: TGTGCCAGCAGCCCTCGACGGGGGGCCCCTAGCTATGGCTACACCTTC.

The rearrangement joins TRBV7-9 to TRBJ2-3; 9 bases map to TRBD1. The germline gives CDR1 SEHNR, CDR2 FQNEAQ (reference sequence). The J segment lost 5 bases and the V segment lost 4 bases, leaving 7 bases of the junction unmatched. The CDR3 is 15 amino acids. The CDR3 DNA reads TGTGCCAGCAGCTCCGGGGACAGGGCCAAAGATACGCAGTATTTT. It yields the protein CASSSGDRAKDTQYF.

The chain is built from TRBV29-1 and TRBJ2-3; TRBD2 matches 7 bases. The trim removed 4 bases at V and 0 bases at J, leaving 4 bases unmatched. This CDR3 contains 14 residues. CDR1 SQVTM and CDR2 ANQGSEA come from the germline V gene. This CDR3 reads CSVGSGTSTDTQYF. The CDR3 DNA reads TGCAGCGTTGGGAGCGGGACTAGCACAGATACGCAGTATTTT.

This clone occurred once. The chain uses TRBV20-1 and TRBJ2-7; D is possibly TRBD2 (7 bases). Germline V lookup: CDR1 DFQATT, CDR2 SNEGSKA (reference sequence). V lost 3 bases and J 5 bases, leaving 8 bases between the germline ends. CDR3 length equals 11 residues. The DNA of the CDR3 is TGCAGTGCTAGGGGGGGGCACGAGCAGTACTTC. It encodes CSARGGHEQYF.

This clone has a single count. The rearrangement joins TRBV7-2 to TRBJ2-7; 13 nucleotides agree with TRBD2. Germline values: CDR1 SGHTA, CDR2 FQGNSA. This CDR3 is 15 amino acids long. V was clipped by 5 bases and J by 7 bases; unmatched bases: 8. The CDR3 bases are TGTGCCAGCAGCACCGGACTAGCGGGAGTAGGGGAGCAGTACTTC. It yields the protein CASSTGLAGVGEQYF. The full variable domain, with the rest looked up from reference TRBV7-2 and TRBJ2-7, is GAGVSQSPSNKVTEKGKDVELRCDPISGHTALYWYRQSLGQGLEFLIYFQGNSAPDKSGLPSDRFSAERTGGSVSTLTIQRTQQEDSAVYLCASSTGLAGVGEQYFGPGTRLTVT.

Comments on this clone: Other DNA variants within this sample encode the same CDR3. V is TRBV7-2 and J is TRBJ2-5; D call uncertain. V was clipped by 1 base and J by 2 bases, with 5 bases between them. The CDR3 covers 13 residues. The germline V gene has CDR1 SGHTA and CDR2 FQGNSA. The CDR3 sequence: CASSLVSQETQYF. For the CDR3, the DNA is TGTGCCAGCAGCTTAGTTAGTCAAGAGACCCAGTACTTC.

Points on this clone: A junction boundary mismatches the germline segment, possibly from a read error. The chain joins TRBV7-9 to TRBJ2-2; the match to TRBD1 covers 10 bases. Germline loops: CDR1 SEHNR, CDR2 FQNEAQ (reference sequence). This CDR3 has 16 amino acids. DNA for the CDR3: TGTTCCAGCAGCCTCACCGGGACAGGGGATACCGGGGAGCTGTTTTTT. It codes for CSSSLTGTGDTGELFF. Based on the CDR3 plus reference TRBV7-9 and TRBJ2-2, the full variable domain is DTGVSQNPRHKITKRGQNVTFRCDPISEHNRLYWYRQTLGQGPEFLTYFQNEAQLEKSRLLSDRFSAERPKGSFSTLEIQRTEQGDSAMYLCSSSLTGTGDTGELFFGEGSRLTVL.

DNA for the CDR3: TGTGCCAGCAGCTTGGGACGCGGGGACGAGCAGTACTTC. Its protein is CASSLGRGDEQYF. V usage is TRBV5-4 and J usage is TRBJ2-7; maybe TRBD2 (6 bases). The V end was cut by 0 bases, the J end by 5 bases, with 9 bases between. The CDR3 has 13 amino acids. The germline V gene encodes CDR1 SGHNT and CDR2 YYREEE (reference sequence).

The chain links TRBV9 to TRBJ1-2; 8 nucleotides line up with TRBD1. The junction had 3 bases not matched to a gene; V was cut back by 3 bases and J by 8 bases. CDR1 SGDLS and CDR2 YYNGEE come from the germline V gene. The CDR3 spans 12 residues. The CDR3 spells CASSATGGGYTF. CDR3 bases: TGTGCCAGCAGCGCCACAGGGGGGGGCTACACCTTC.

As DNA, the CDR3 is TGTGCCAGCAGCTTGGGAGGCGGGAGCTTGAATGAGCAGTTCTTC. This translates into CASSLGGGSLNEQFF. V is TRBV7-9 and J is TRBJ2-1, with 7 bases identical to TRBD2. V lost 3 bases, J lost 7 bases, and 9 bases stayed unmatched. This CDR3 comprises 15 residues. In germline, CDR1 is SEHNR, CDR2 FQNEAQ (reference sequence).

V is TRBV27 and J is TRBJ2-2; D possibly corresponds to TRBD2 (6 bases). Trimming left V 10 bases short and J 5 bases short, with 11 bases between. Germline CDR1 and CDR2: MNHEY and SMNVEV (reference sequence). The CDR3 has 12 residues. The CDR3 loop reads CATGAGTGELFF. CDR3 sequence (DNA): TGTGCCACCGGGGCGGGGACCGGGGAGCTGTTTTTT.

The chain has TRBV10-3 and TRBJ2-7; 8 nucleotides match TRBD2. Looked up from germline, CDR1 is ENHRY and CDR2 is SYGVKD. This CDR3 spans 15 amino acids. V lost 6 bases, J lost 2 bases, and 9 bases stayed unmatched. This CDR3 reads CAISLESGSTYEQYF. The CDR3 bases are TGTGCCATCAGCCTAGAGAGCGGGAGTACCTACGAGCAGTACTTC.

The chain uses TRBV11-2 and TRBJ2-3, with 7 nucleotides matching TRBD2. CDR1 and CDR2 (germline): SGHAT, FQNNGV. The CDR3 covers 16 residues. With V trimmed by 5 bases and J by 5 bases, 13 bases remained unmatched. The CDR3: CASSAAGTKSGDTQYF. For the CDR3, the DNA is TGTGCCAGCAGCGCTGCCGGGACTAAAAGTGGAGATACGCAGTATTTT.

The chain employs TRBV5-6 and TRBJ2-7; perhaps TRBD1 as D (5 bases). This CDR3 is built from 15 residues. The germline V and J ends were trimmed by 1 base and 0 bases, with 11 bases remaining between them. Per germline, CDR1 SGHDT and CDR2 YYEEEE. Written as DNA, the CDR3 is TGTGCCAGCAGCTTGAAGCCCCAGGGCTCCTACGAGCAGTACTTC. This translates into CASSLKPQGSYEQYF.

The chain is built from TRBV19 and TRBJ1-5; 7 nucleotides agree with TRBD1. The CDR3 loop spans 13 amino acids. After removal of 5 bases from V and 7 bases from J, the junction contained 5 bases not matched to a gene. The germline gives CDR1 LNHDA, CDR2 SQIVND (reference sequence). This CDR3 is CASSADRDQPQHF. Here the CDR3 DNA reads TGTGCCAGTAGTGCTGACAGGGACCAGCCCCAGCATTTT.

The sample holds a few counts of this clone. V gene TRBV7-9 combines with J gene TRBJ1-1; D unresolved. Per germline, CDR1 SEHNR and CDR2 FQNEAQ (reference sequence). This CDR3 spans 11 amino acids. V lost 4 bases and J lost 5, with 5 bases in between. The CDR3 here is CASSSETEAFF. As DNA, the CDR3 is TGTGCCAGCAGCTCGGAGACTGAAGCTTTCTTT.

The chain recombines TRBV19 with TRBJ1-4; no firm D call. The CDR3 consists of 14 residues. V shed 5 bases and J shed 6 bases, with 13 bases lying between them. Per the germline V gene, CDR1 is LNHDA and CDR2 is SQIVND (reference sequence). This CDR3 is CASSRTRGDEKLFF. CDR3 nucleotide sequence: TGTGCCAGTAGTCGGACCCGGGGAGATGAAAAACTGTTTTTT.

The rearrangement joins TRBV4-2 to TRBJ2-3; 8 bases fit TRBD2. The ends lost 4 bases at V and 2 bases at J; junction bases unmatched: 11. The CDR3 covers 17 residues. Germline-derived CDR1 and CDR2 are LGHNA and YNFKEQ. The CDR3 bases are TGTGCCAGCAGCCCCCCTCAAAGCGGGGGCCTCACAGATACGCAGTATTTT. Its translation is CASSPPQSGGLTDTQYF.

The chain couples TRBV19 to TRBJ2-1; perhaps TRBD2 as D (6 bases). Germline values: CDR1 LNHDA, CDR2 SQIVND (reference sequence). The CDR3 runs to 16 residues. Trimming pared 3 bases from V and 3 bases from J, leaving 15 bases between. The CDR3 region is CASSMGRGSSYNEQFF. CDR3 nucleotide sequence: TGTGCCAGTAGTATGGGGCGGGGTAGCAGCTACAATGAGCAGTTCTTC.

Of note for this clone: Other DNA sequences in this specimen translate into the identical CDR3. The rearrangement joins TRBV5-1 to TRBJ2-2; D gene unclear. The germline V gene has CDR1 SGHRS and CDR2 YFSETQ. The CDR3 covers 14 residues. V was trimmed by 0 bases and J by 4 bases, leaving 7 bases between them. The chain's CDR3 is CASSLGGSTGELFF. In DNA form, the CDR3 reads TGCGCCAGCAGCTTGGGCGGCTCCACCGGGGAGCTGTTTTTT.

J is TRBJ2-7 and V is TRBV29-1; TRBD1 agrees at 7 bases. Trimming cost V 7 bases and J 2 bases; bases outside gene matches: 5. The CDR3 loop spans 12 amino acids. The V gene's germline CDR1 is SQVTM and CDR2 ANQGSEA. The CDR3 region is CSAGQPPYEQYF. The CDR3 DNA sequence: TGCAGCGCGGGACAGCCGCCCTACGAGCAGTACTTC.

The CDR3 nucleotides read TGTGCCAGCAGCTTAACCCCCCGGACTAGCGGGGTCAATGAGCAGTTCTTC. It is translated as CASSLTPRTSGVNEQFF. The chain recombines TRBV7-9 with TRBJ2-1, with 12 bases fitting TRBD2. Germline V gives CDR1 SEHNR, CDR2 FQNEAQ (reference sequence). This CDR3 is 17 amino acids long. V was pared by 2 bases and J by 6 bases, with 8 bases of the junction left unmatched.

The rearrangement links TRBV4-1 to TRBJ1-1, with D hard to call. Trimming cost V 4 bases and J 1 base, with 13 bases left between them. Germline V lookup: CDR1 MGHRA, CDR2 YSYEKL. This CDR3 is 15 amino acids long. CDR3 DNA sequence: TGCGCCAGCAGCCCATTTAGCCCGTCGAACACTGAAGCTTTCTTT. Its translation: CASSPFSPSNTEAFF.

J is TRBJ1-2 and V is TRBV10-2, with 7 positions matching TRBD1. Trimming at V came to 5 bases and at J to 3 bases, leaving 12 bases not matched to a gene. The CDR3 totals 16 residues. CDR1 and CDR2 from the germline V gene are WSHSY and SAAADI. CDR3 coding DNA: TGCGCCAGCAGTCCCTTACAGGGGCGGGGGGACTATGGCTACACCTTC. Residues: CASSPLQGRGDYGYTF.

The V and J genes are TRBV18 and TRBJ2-7, with D unclear. This CDR3 contains 13 residues. V was trimmed by 1 base and J by 0 bases, leaving 4 bases between them. Germline-derived CDR1 and CDR2 are KGHSH and LQKENI. DNA of the CDR3: TGTGCCAGCTCACCACAGAGCTCCTACGAGCAGTACTTC. Translated: CASSPQSSYEQYF.

V usage is TRBV15 and J usage is TRBJ2-5, with a tentative D call TRBD1 (6 bases). Germline assignment: CDR1 LNHNV and CDR2 YYDKDF (reference sequence). V lost 2 bases to trimming and J lost 5 bases, with 12 bases between them. The CDR3 contains 14 residues. The CDR3 region is CATSRIDRRETQYF. The CDR3 DNA reads TGTGCCACCAGCAGAATCGACAGGCGGGAGACCCAGTACTTC.